This is a list of T cell receptor beta chains from one sample in a study of blood T cell repertoires in COVID-19. Clones were sequenced by immunoSEQ multiplex PCR, and TCRdb holds only the in-frame ones, with some missing. This table holds more than 150,000 clones, approximately 86% found once. Specimen: peripheral blood. These receptors originate from a man between 40 and 49 years old with active or convalescent COVID-19. Both conserved end residues are part of each CDR3. Fields, in order: V gene, clone size, J gene, D gene, CDR3 protein, CDR3 DNA. A D gene is named only where the DNA matches it firmly. Rows give clone size only sometimes, using once, few, many, or a class for an expanded clone.

v_call: TRBV5-1; clone_size: -; j_call: TRBJ1-5; d_call: -; cdr3_aa: CASSKGDTGRNQPQHF; cdr3_nt: TGCGCCAGCAGCAAGGGGGACACCGGACGCAATCAGCCCCAGCATTTT
v_call: TRBV19; clone_size: once; j_call: TRBJ1-6; d_call: -; cdr3_aa: CASSIQDNSPLHF; cdr3_nt: TGTGCCAGTAGTATTCAGGATAATTCACCCCTCCACTTT
v_call: TRBV5-1; clone_size: -; j_call: TRBJ1-1; d_call: -; cdr3_aa: CASRVLEGVNTEAFF; cdr3_nt: TGCGCCAGCAGGGTTCTCGAAGGAGTGAACACTGAAGCTTTCTTT
v_call: TRBV5-4; clone_size: -; j_call: TRBJ2-7; d_call: -; cdr3_aa: CASSLEGAGHEQYF; cdr3_nt: TGTGCCAGCAGCTTGGAAGGCGCAGGGCACGAGCAGTACTTC
v_call: TRBV24-1; clone_size: once; j_call: TRBJ2-3; d_call: TRBD1; cdr3_aa: CATSDPTGGTDTQYF; cdr3_nt: TGTGCCACCAGTGACCCGACAGGGGGCACAGATACGCAGTATTTT
v_call: TRBV6-5; clone_size: once; j_call: TRBJ1-1; d_call: -; cdr3_aa: CASRETGGTEAFF; cdr3_nt: TGTGCCAGCAGGGAGACGGGTGGTACTGAAGCTTTCTTT
v_call: TRBV4-3; clone_size: once; j_call: TRBJ2-2; d_call: -; cdr3_aa: CASSLLRVPGELFF; cdr3_nt: TGCGCCAGCAGCCTTCTCAGGGTACCCGGGGAGCTGTTTTTT
v_call: TRBV28; clone_size: -; j_call: TRBJ1-2; d_call: -; cdr3_aa: CASSISGGGYTF; cdr3_nt: TGTGCCAGCAGCATTTCAGGTGGGGGCTACACCTTC
v_call: TRBV7-9; clone_size: -; j_call: TRBJ2-7; d_call: -; cdr3_aa: CASSTWTVGLSEAYEQYF; cdr3_nt: TGTGCCAGCAGCACCTGGACAGTGGGATTAAGCGAAGCCTACGAGCAGTACTTC
v_call: TRBV12-3/TRBV12-4; clone_size: -; j_call: TRBJ2-7; d_call: -; cdr3_aa: CASTSRGYEQYF; cdr3_nt: TGTGCCAGCACCTCTCGGGGCTACGAGCAGTACTTC
v_call: TRBV5-4; clone_size: many; j_call: TRBJ1-4; d_call: -; cdr3_aa: CASSSFRTNEKLFF; cdr3_nt: TGTGCCAGCAGCTCCTTCAGAACTAATGAAAAACTGTTTTTT
v_call: TRBV2; clone_size: -; j_call: TRBJ1-6; d_call: -; cdr3_aa: CASSDGQYNSPLHF; cdr3_nt: TGTGCCAGCAGTGACGGACAGTATAATTCACCCCTCCACTTT
v_call: TRBV4-1; clone_size: -; j_call: TRBJ2-3; d_call: -; cdr3_aa: CASSQDGYRTDTQYF; cdr3_nt: TGCGCCAGCAGCCAAGACGGGTACCGCACAGATACGCAGTATTTT
v_call: TRBV5-1; clone_size: -; j_call: TRBJ2-5; d_call: -; cdr3_aa: CASAGRLPRETQYF; cdr3_nt: TGCGCCAGCGCTGGGAGACTCCCTAGAGAGACCCAGTACTTC
v_call: TRBV2; clone_size: -; j_call: TRBJ1-1; d_call: -; cdr3_aa: CASSPMNTEAFF; cdr3_nt: TGTGCCAGCAGCCCCATGAACACTGAAGCTTTCTTT
v_call: TRBV19; clone_size: few; j_call: TRBJ1-5; d_call: TRBD1; cdr3_aa: CASRDRDKQPQHF; cdr3_nt: TGTGCCAGTAGGGACAGGGACAAGCAGCCCCAGCATTTT
v_call: TRBV7-2; clone_size: -; j_call: TRBJ1-5; d_call: -; cdr3_aa: CASSLAAGGWQPQHF; cdr3_nt: TGTGCCAGCAGCTTAGCTGCGGGGGGCTGGCAGCCCCAGCATTTT
v_call: TRBV18; clone_size: -; j_call: TRBJ2-7; d_call: -; cdr3_aa: CASSPLGVPEQYF; cdr3_nt: TGTGCCAGCTCACCATTGGGAGTTCCAGAGCAGTACTTC
v_call: TRBV5-4; clone_size: -; j_call: TRBJ2-1; d_call: -; cdr3_aa: CASSPARGGNEQFF; cdr3_nt: TGTGCCAGCAGCCCCGCCCGAGGAGGAAATGAGCAGTTCTTC
v_call: TRBV19; clone_size: -; j_call: TRBJ1-2; d_call: -; cdr3_aa: CASSIDRWSGYTF; cdr3_nt: TGTGCCAGTAGTATAGATCGATGGAGTGGCTACACCTTC
v_call: TRBV10-3; clone_size: -; j_call: TRBJ1-2; d_call: -; cdr3_aa: CAISGVGRNSNYGYTF; cdr3_nt: TGTGCCATCAGCGGAGTCGGGAGGAACTCTAACTATGGCTACACCTTC
v_call: TRBV29-1; clone_size: -; j_call: TRBJ1-2; d_call: -; cdr3_aa: CSVEWGHGYTF; cdr3_nt: TGCAGCGTTGAATGGGGGCACGGCTACACCTTC
v_call: TRBV6-5; clone_size: -; j_call: TRBJ1-5; d_call: TRBD1; cdr3_aa: CASRGQGVRRPQHF; cdr3_nt: TGTGCCAGCAGGGGACAGGGGGTAAGGAGGCCCCAGCATTTT